Listed below are T cell receptor beta chains from one sample, sequenced in a study of CD8 T cells in ankylosing spondylitis. TCRdb used MiXCR to reprocess the 5' RACE reads, holding one entry per CDR3 protein. This table holds hundreds of thousands of distinct CDR3 sequences, about 13% found once. The source material was blood, either unsorted or a sorted T cell fraction (not recorded which). The source of these receptors is a male donor with ankylosing spondylitis. CDR3s include the opening cysteine and the closing phenylalanine or tryptophan. The D gene is left open where the match is weak. Part of the rows lack a size; the others show once, few, many or a class for expanded clones.

>TRBJ2-7|NA|NA|TRBV6-1
CASSRGINEQYF
TGTGCCAGCAGTCGGGGCATCAACGAGCAGTACTTC
>TRBJ1-1|NA|NA|TRBV12-3/TRBV12-4
CASSHKPGLMNTEAFF
TGTGCCAGCAGTCACAAGCCGGGACTGATGAACACTGAAGCTTTCTTT
>TRBJ1-4|NA|NA|TRBV3-1
CASSRKTEGISAKLFF
TGTGCCAGCAGCCGAAAGACTGAGGGGATTTCGGCAAAACTGTTTTTT
>TRBJ1-3|few|TRBD1|TRBV20-1
CSARDRTSSGNTIYF
TGCAGTGCCCGGGACAGGACGAGCTCTGGAAACACCATATATTTT
>TRBJ1-5|NA|NA|TRBV5-5
CASSFNNQNHPQHF
TGTGCCAGCAGCTTTAACAACCAAAATCACCCCCAGCATTTT
>TRBJ2-3|NA|TRBD2|TRBV3-1
CASSFGTSGVRQDTQYF
TGTGCCAGCAGCTTTGGGACTAGCGGTGTACGACAAGATACGCAGTATTTT
>TRBJ2-1|NA|NA|TRBV5-1
CASSLDPKSEQFF
TGCGCCAGCAGCTTGGACCCGAAGTCTGAGCAGTTCTTC
>TRBJ2-3|NA|TRBD2|TRBV3-1
CASSHTSGDTDTQYF
TGTGCCAGCAGCCACACTAGCGGGGACACAGATACGCAGTATTTT
>TRBJ2-4|few|NA|TRBV20-1
CSAYPYRGETKNIQYF
TGCAGTGCCTATCCCTACCGCGGCGAAACCAAAAACATTCAGTACTTC
>TRBJ1-6|many|NA|TRBV7-9
CASSLERDSPLHF
TGTGCCAGCAGCTTAGAGAGGGATTCACCCCTCCACTTT
>TRBJ2-2|few|NA|TRBV6-1
CASSEAVEDTGELFF
TGTGCCAGCAGTGAAGCGGTGGAAGACACCGGGGAGCTGTTTTTT
>TRBJ2-3|NA|TRBD1|TRBV5-1
CASSLRDRKDTQYF
TGCGCCAGCAGCTTGAGGGACAGGAAAGATACGCAGTATTTT
>TRBJ2-5|few|NA|TRBV20-1
CSASRLGYETQYF
TGCAGTGCCTCCCGACTAGGGTATGAGACCCAGTACTTC
>TRBJ2-1|NA|TRBD2|TRBV24-1
CATSERRGVNDEQFF
TGTGCCACCAGTGAAAGGCGGGGGGTTAACGATGAGCAGTTCTTC
>TRBJ2-7|many|NA|TRBV5-1
CASSPGGSGISYEQYF
TGCGCCAGCAGCCCCGGAGGCTCGGGGATCTCCTACGAGCAGTACTTC
>TRBJ2-3|NA|NA|TRBV20-1
CSAFTDTQYF
TGCAGTGCTTTCACAGATACGCAGTATTTT
>TRBJ2-5|NA|NA|TRBV10-3
CAISDPDRFQETQYF
TGTGCCATCAGTGACCCGGACAGATTCCAAGAGACCCAGTACTTC
>TRBJ1-1|few|NA|TRBV2
CAGGLLNTEAFF
TGTGCCGGGGGATTGCTGAACACTGAAGCTTTCTTT
>TRBJ1-3|NA|NA|TRBV18
CASSPTGTHSGNTIYF
TGTGCCAGCTCACCAACAGGGACTCACTCTGGAAACACCATATATTTT
>TRBJ2-7|few|TRBD1|TRBV10-3
CAISVVEGAHEQYF
TGTGCCATCAGTGTTGTTGAGGGGGCCCACGAGCAGTACTTC
>TRBJ1-2|NA|NA|TRBV3-1
CASSQDSRKNGYTF
TGTGCCAGCAGCCAAGATAGCAGGAAAAATGGCTACACCTTC
>TRBJ2-1|few|TRBD1|TRBV10-1
CASSESGQGGNEQFF
TGCGCCAGCAGTGAGTCCGGACAGGGCGGCAATGAGCAGTTCTTC
>TRBJ2-5|NA|NA|TRBV24-1
CATSDLQGPQETQYF
TGTGCCACCAGTGATTTGCAAGGGCCGCAAGAGACCCAGTACTTC
>TRBJ2-5|many|NA|TRBV12-3/TRBV12-4
CASSARRGMETQYF
TGTGCCAGCAGTGCCCGGAGGGGGATGGAGACCCAGTACTTC
>TRBJ2-7|few|NA|TRBV18
CASSAQLAQTYEQYF
TGTGCCAGCTCGGCGCAGCTAGCGCAGACCTACGAGCAGTACTTC
>TRBJ2-1|many|TRBD2|TRBV27
CASSAGTSGRSEQFF
TGTGCCAGCAGCGCAGGGACTAGCGGGAGATCCGAGCAGTTCTTC
>TRBJ1-2|once|NA|TRBV5-1
CASAAEKGGYTF
TGCGCCAGCGCGGCCGAAAAGGGTGGCTACACCTTC
>TRBJ2-3|NA|TRBD1|TRBV5-1
CASSWGSRDRTLGGTQYF
TGCGCCAGCAGCTGGGGGTCCCGGGACAGGACCCTGGGGGGTACGCAGTATTTT
>TRBJ1-1|NA|NA|TRBV15
CATSRFVGNTEAFF
TGTGCCACCAGCAGATTTGTAGGGAACACTGAAGCTTTCTTT
>TRBJ2-2|many|NA|TRBV5-1
CASSLQGPSNTGELFF
TGCGCCAGCAGTCTCCAGGGGCCCTCGAACACCGGGGAGCTGTTTTTT
>TRBJ1-1|few|NA|TRBV24-1
CATSDFLGEAFF
TGTGCCACCAGTGATTTTTTGGGGGAAGCTTTCTTT
>TRBJ2-2|NA|TRBD1|TRBV5-1
CASSTGTGRIGELFF
TGCGCCAGCAGCACCGGGACAGGCAGGATCGGGGAGCTGTTTTTT
>TRBJ1-1|NA|NA|TRBV18
CASSPLTENTEAFF
TGTGCCAGCTCACCCCTGACTGAGAACACTGAAGCTTTCTTT
>TRBJ2-4|NA|NA|TRBV18
CASSPQSRGGNIQYF
TGTGCCAGCTCACCACAGTCACGGGGAGGAAACATTCAGTACTTC
>TRBJ2-2|NA|NA|TRBV20-1
CSARGQNTGELFF
TGCAGTGCTAGGGGGCAGAACACCGGGGAGCTGTTTTTT
>TRBJ2-1|few|NA|TRBV20-1
CSAIISPHNEQFF
TGCAGTGCTATTATATCCCCGCACAATGAGCAGTTCTTC
>TRBJ2-1|NA|NA|TRBV6-5
CASRAGYNEQFF
TGTGCCAGCAGGGCTGGATACAATGAGCAGTTCTTC
>TRBJ2-2|NA|NA|TRBV7-7
CASSLDGGANTGELFF
TGTGCCAGCAGCTTAGACGGCGGGGCGAACACCGGGGAGCTGTTTTTT
>TRBJ2-1|many|NA|TRBV3-1
CASSPSGNEQFF
TGTGCCAGCAGTCCAAGCGGGAATGAGCAGTTCTTC
>TRBJ2-7|few|NA|TRBV20-1
CSAQWDSEKQYF
TGCAGTGCTCAATGGGACTCCGAGAAGCAGTACTTC
>TRBJ1-5|few|NA|TRBV4-1
CASSQTTANQPQHF
TGCGCCAGCAGCCAGACGACAGCAAATCAGCCCCAGCATTTT
>TRBJ2-1|few|TRBD2|TRBV7-9
CASSLDGSGRYNEQFF
TGTGCCAGCAGCTTAGACGGAAGCGGGAGATACAATGAGCAGTTCTTC
>TRBJ2-1|NA|NA|TRBV5-6
CASSVWRINNEQFF
TGTGCCAGCAGCGTTTGGCGGATAAACAATGAGCAGTTCTTC
>TRBJ2-1|few|TRBD2|TRBV2
CASTARAWTSGVSSYNEQFF
TGTGCCAGCACCGCTCGCGCCTGGACTAGCGGGGTGAGCTCCTACAATGAGCAGTTCTTC
>TRBJ2-5|many|NA|TRBV14
CASSQRSQETQYF
TGTGCCAGCAGCCAACGGAGCCAGGAGACCCAGTACTTC
>TRBJ2-5|few|TRBD2|TRBV20-1
CSALSGREETQYF
TGCAGTGCCCTTAGCGGGAGGGAAGAGACCCAGTACTTC
>TRBJ2-3|few|NA|TRBV7-8
CASTKGPADTQYF
TGTGCCAGCACCAAGGGGCCGGCAGATACGCAGTATTTT
>TRBJ1-3|few|NA|TRBV25-1
CASSVGTSGNTIYF
TGTGCCAGCAGTGTGGGTACCTCTGGAAACACCATATATTTT
>TRBJ1-5|NA|NA|TRBV6-2/TRBV6-3
CASSQTLRSNQPQHF
TGTGCCAGCAGCCAGACCCTAAGGAGTAATCAGCCCCAGCATTTT
>TRBJ2-5|few|NA|TRBV5-1
CASSLAPRETQYF
TGCGCCAGCAGCTTGGCCCCGCGGGAGACCCAGTACTTC
>TRBJ2-7|few|TRBD2|TRBV7-2
CASRPRLAGDYEQYF
TGTGCCAGCAGACCCCGACTAGCGGGAGACTACGAGCAGTACTTC